The sequence of this T cell receptor beta chain was determined in a study of blood T cell repertoires in COVID-19. For the study at large: Whether acute or convalescent, the COVID-19 samples came from the United States, Italy and Spain. Sources were T cells, B-cell-depleted T cells, or PBMCs; the material itself was cDNA or gDNA.

Germline values: CDR1 MDHEN, CDR2 SYDVKM. The V end lost 6 bases, the J end lost 7 bases, and 18 bases lay between the germline ends. The CDR3 loop spans 14 amino acids. Per the original data handling: Amplification with reference gene primers provided the estimates of nucleated cell counts. Using immunoSEQ multiplex PCR, the repertoire was profiled, and TCRdb retains in-frame clones only, with some absent. From that table come the V and J calls and clone size; the DNA was used to work out D and trimming. The sample has around 200,000 clones, around 80% seen once. The source is a man in his fifties with active or convalescent COVID-19. The chain has TRBV28 and TRBJ1-2, with a possible D match to TRBD1 (6 bases). Sequenced sample: peripheral blood. For the CDR3, the DNA is TGTGCCAGCAGAACCCAGGGGTACAAGGGTGGCTACACCTTC. Amino acids: CASRTQGYKGGYTF.